A single sample gave rise to the 8 T cell receptor beta chains below, sequenced in a study of T cells in Graves' hyperthyroidism and ophthalmopathy. There were TCR beta CDR3 regions amplified from RNA transcripts. TCR CDR3 regions were first amplified by RT-PCR with HTBI primers. TCRdb passed the multiplex PCR reads through MiXCR, listing each CDR3 protein once. The sample carries approximately 600,000 distinct CDR3 sequences, around 13% recorded once. The sequencing sample was made of blood. Receptor source: a woman aged 25 to 45 with Graves' hyperthyroidism that later progressed to Graves' ophthalmopathy.

The table lists this clonotype with many counts. The chain has TRBV24-1 and TRBJ2-2; D perhaps matches TRBD2 (7 bases). The CDR3 totals 16 residues. V dropped 1 base and J dropped 3 bases, with 11 bases sitting between them. Germline assignment: CDR1 KGHDR and CDR2 SFDVKD. The CDR3 loop reads CATSDLRGADTGELFF. The CDR3 coding sequence is TGTGCCACCAGTGATTTACGGGGGGCTGACACCGGGGAGCTGTTTTTT.

This sequence joins TRBV18 and TRBJ2-2; weak D call: TRBD1 (6 bases). V was clipped by 2 bases and J by 4 bases, with 23 bases between them. CDR3 length equals 19 residues. Germline CDR1 reads KGHSH; CDR2 reads LQKENI. CDR3 region: CASSPIPFQGRVTTGELFF. Here the CDR3 DNA reads TGTGCCAGCTCACCAATCCCTTTCCAGGGGCGAGTCACCACCGGGGAGCTGTTTTTT.

This clonotype was observed at least ten times. V usage is TRBV28 and J usage is TRBJ2-7, with D perhaps matching TRBD2 (5 bases). CDR1 and CDR2 from the germline V gene are MDHEN and SYDVKM. V shed 7 bases and J shed 5 bases, with 15 bases lying between them. This CDR3 region has 13 residues. CDR3 amino acids: CASNPPLGNEQYF. The DNA for the CDR3 is TGTGCCAGCAATCCCCCCCTCGGGAACGAGCAGTACTTC.

This clonotype showed up just a few times. Mismatch with germline at one junction end may stem from a read error. The J gene is TRBJ2-7, the V gene TRBV7-7, with D possibly matching TRBD2 (5 bases). The CDR3 loop spans 15 amino acids. Germline CDR1 and CDR2: SSHAT and FNYEAQ (reference sequence). The CDR3 loop reads CASSLGRGSSYVQYF. The CDR3 DNA reads as TGTGCTAGCAGCTTAGGCCGGGGAAGCTCCTACGTGCAGTACTTC.

This clonotype was seen only a few times. The rearrangement links TRBV9 to TRBJ2-7, with unresolved D. The CDR3 has 14 amino acids. Trimming took off 5 bases at V and 0 bases at J, with 12 bases between the two ends. The V gene's germline CDR1 is SGDLS and CDR2 YYNGEE. The DNA of the CDR3 is TGTGCCAGCAGTAGTCGGGTAGGCTCCTACGAGCAGTACTTC. As protein: CASSSRVGSYEQYF.

The chain employs TRBV3-1 and TRBJ1-5; possibly TRBD1 for D (5 bases). The CDR3 totals 15 residues. Looked up from germline, CDR1 is LGHDT and CDR2 is YNNKEL (reference sequence). The V gene lost 0 bases and the J gene lost 6 bases, with 12 bases spanning the gap. The CDR3 here is CASSQDGASGQPQHF. Here the CDR3 DNA reads TGTGCCAGCAGCCAAGATGGGGCCTCCGGTCAGCCCCAGCATTTT.

Many counts were recorded for this clonotype. The J gene is TRBJ2-7, the V gene TRBV7-9, with D possibly matching TRBD2 (5 bases). Germline V gene data show CDR1 as SEHNR and CDR2 as FQNEAQ (reference sequence). The CDR3 spans 14 residues. V was pared by 5 bases and J by 5 bases, with 16 bases between. CDR3 protein: CASSTVGKTDEQYF. As DNA, the CDR3 is TGTGCCAGCAGCACCGTCGGGAAGACGGACGAGCAGTACTTC.

The chain uses TRBV30 and TRBJ1-2; 12 bases are shared with TRBD1. Germline V gives CDR1 GTSNPN, CDR2 SVGIG (reference sequence). V lost 4 bases, J lost 8 bases, and 11 bases stayed unmatched. The CDR3 contains 15 residues. The CDR3 region has the DNA TGTGCCTGGATCCCCGGGACAGGGGGCGCCGGCGGCTACACCTTC. Encoded protein: CAWIPGTGGAGGYTF.